This passage covers 24 T cell receptor beta chains from one sample sequenced in a study. TCRdb processed the 5' RACE reads anew with MiXCR; each CDR3 protein has one entry. Of about 40,000 distinct CDR3 sequences listed, about a fifth are singletons. The sorted Tregs were CD4+CD25+CD127-/low cells. What was sequenced was Tregs sorted from a lymph node. The source of these receptors is a female donor with breast cancer.

This clonotype counts as medium-sized. This chain uses TRBV4-2 with TRBJ2-3; no clear D gene. The CDR3 is 13 amino acids. Germline V gives CDR1 LGHNA, CDR2 YNFKEQ. Trimming stripped 3 bases from V and 6 bases from J, with 10 bases between. The CDR3 nucleotides read TGTGCCAGCAGCCACCCAGATACGGATACGCAGTATTTT. Amino acids: CASSHPDTDTQYF.

Regarding this clonotype: At one end, the junction sequence differs from germline, possibly due to a read error. The chain has TRBV7-9 and TRBJ1-1, with unresolved D. Germline lookup yields CDR1 SEHNR and CDR2 FQNEAQ (reference sequence). This CDR3 comprises 14 residues. In DNA, the CDR3 is TGTACCAGCAGCTTTGGGGAGGCGAACACTGAAGCTTTCTTT. It translates to CTSSFGEANTEAFF.

This clonotype was seen a handful of times. A read error may account for a junction end that differs from germline. The V and J genes are TRBV6-1 and TRBJ1-3; TRBD1 might be the D (6 bases). This CDR3 is 17 amino acids long. Per the germline V gene, CDR1 is MNHNS and CDR2 is SASEGT. The CDR3 region is CASGDGTKYSSGNTIYF. In DNA, the CDR3 is TGTGCCAGCGGTGATGGGACAAAATATTCCTCTGGAAACACCATATATTTT.

This clonotype was seen only a few times. This chain links TRBV5-1 with TRBJ2-1; D is uncertain. Germline CDR1 SGHRS, CDR2 YFSETQ. CDR3 length equals 15 residues. Trimming took 0 bases from V and 3 from J, leaving 10 bases between them. The DNA of the CDR3 is TGCGCCAGCAGCTTGGGGCCTTCGGACTACAATGAGCAGTTCTTC. Encoded protein: CASSLGPSDYNEQFF.

The J gene is TRBJ1-5, the V gene TRBV20-1; D unclear. CDR3 size: 12 residues. Germline-derived CDR1 and CDR2 are DFQATT and SNEGSKA (reference sequence). This chain's CDR3 is CSARQGNQPQHF. CDR3 nucleotide sequence: TGCAGCGCGCGGCAGGGCAATCAGCCCCAGCATTTT.

J is TRBJ2-7 and V is TRBV3-1; 8 bases agree with TRBD1. The germline V gene has CDR1 LGHDT and CDR2 YNNKEL (reference sequence). Losses at the gene ends were 5 bases for V and 3 bases for J; bases not matched to a gene: 15. The CDR3 runs 17 residues. The CDR3 sequence: CASSSPGQGGIFYEQYF. The DNA of the CDR3 is TGTGCCAGCAGCTCCCCCGGACAGGGAGGTATTTTCTACGAGCAGTACTTC.

Of note for this clonotype: This may stem from a read error, because a much larger clone lies one nucleotide away. V gene TRBV7-7 combines with J gene TRBJ2-3; D not certain. The CDR3 totals 11 residues. CDR1 is SSHAT and CDR2 is FNYEAQ in the germline V gene (reference sequence). The CDR3 sequence: CASSIRDTLYF. CDR3 DNA sequence: TGTGCCAGCAGCATTAGAGATACGCTGTATTTT.

Comment on this clonotype: A much larger clonotype is one base distant, so this may be a read error. The rearrangement joins TRBV28 to TRBJ2-2; D is uncertain. This CDR3 is built from 15 residues. In germline, CDR1 is MDHEN, CDR2 SYDVKM. The DNA of the CDR3 is TGTGCCGGCAGCTCGTCCTGGGGGAACACCGGGGAGCTGTTTTTT. Protein product: CAGSSSWGNTGELFF.

This clonotype has just a few counts. The chain is built from TRBV7-2 and TRBJ2-5; no clear D. The CDR3 length is 12 residues. Germline CDR1 and CDR2: SGHTA and FQGNSA. V dropped 5 bases and J dropped 1 base, with 5 bases sitting between them. The CDR3, as DNA: TGTGCCAGCAGCGACCTCCAAGAGACCCAGTACTTC. It codes for CASSDLQETQYF.

This sequence joins TRBV6-1 and TRBJ1-1; no clear D gene. CDR1 is MNHNS and CDR2 is SASEGT in the germline V gene. The CDR3 is 14 amino acids. V was cut by 4 bases and J by 0 bases, with 9 bases left in between. The CDR3, as DNA: TGTGCCAGCAGTGTATCACCCTTGAACACTGAAGCTTTCTTT. Amino acids: CASSVSPLNTEAFF.

This clonotype occurred many times. The V and J genes are TRBV4-1 and TRBJ2-7, with 11 bases matching TRBD1. The V gene end was trimmed by 1 base and the J gene end by 4 bases; junction bases not matched to a gene: 6. The CDR3 loop spans 16 amino acids. Germline CDR1 is MGHRA and CDR2 is YSYEKL. CDR3: CASSQVGGTGGYEQYF. The CDR3 DNA reads as TGCGCCAGCAGCCAAGTGGGCGGGACAGGGGGATACGAGCAGTACTTC.

Comment on this clonotype: A single base separates this from a much larger clone, so it may be a read error. The genes are TRBV12-3 or TRBV12-4 and TRBJ2-5, with TRBD2 matching over 13 bases. The CDR3 is 15 residues long. CDR3 bases: TGTGCCGGCAGAGATGGGACTAGCGGGAAAGAGACCCAGTACTTC. It translates to CAGRDGTSGKETQYF.

This clonotype was counted many times. The chain links TRBV27 to TRBJ2-1; a possible D gene is TRBD2 (5 bases). V dropped 2 bases and J dropped 4 bases, with 15 bases sitting between them. The CDR3 is 16 residues long. CDR1 is MNHEY and CDR2 is SMNVEV in the germline V gene (reference sequence). In nucleotides, the CDR3 is TGTGCCAGCAGTTTAAATCTCGGGATTGGGTACAATGAGCAGTTCTTC. It translates to CASSLNLGIGYNEQFF.

Comments on this clonotype: A much larger clone lies one base from this, so it may be a read error. This rearrangement joins TRBV5-5 to TRBJ2-1; 7 nucleotides match TRBD2. CDR3 length: 17 amino acids. Germline CDR1 is SGHKS and CDR2 is YYEKEE (reference sequence). CDR3 region: CAGSLGERTSSYNEQFF. The CDR3 DNA reads as TGTGCCGGCAGCTTGGGGGAAAGGACTAGCTCCTACAATGAGCAGTTCTTC.

This clonotype was recorded at least ten times. J is TRBJ2-1 and V is TRBV28; D gene uncertain. CDR1 and CDR2 (germline): MDHEN, SYDVKM. The length of the CDR3 is 13 residues. V was shortened by 3 bases and J by 9 bases, with 12 bases between the two germline ends. The CDR3 region is CASSLLSRTEQFF. CDR3 bases: TGTGCCAGCAGTTTGCTCTCCAGGACTGAGCAGTTCTTC. Using reference TRBV28 and TRBJ2-1 for the parts outside the CDR3, the full variable domain is DVKVTQSSRYLVKRTGEKVFLECVQDMDHENMFWYRQDPGLGLRLIYFSYDVKMKEKGDIPEGYSVSREKKERFSLILESASTNQTSMYLCASSLLSRTEQFFGPGTRLTVL.

In the case of this clonotype: A much larger clone lies a single base off, so this may be a read error. The chain couples TRBV6-2 or TRBV6-3 to TRBJ1-1; 9 bases are a match to TRBD1. Germline V gene sequence: CDR1 MNHEY, CDR2 SVGEGT. This CDR3 comprises 14 residues. DNA of the CDR3: TGTACCAGCAGAACAGGGGGCTTGAACACTGAAGCTTTCTTT. The encoded protein is CTSRTGGLNTEAFF.

J is TRBJ2-7 and V is TRBV4-1; D is perhaps TRBD1 or TRBD2 (5 bases each). Germline CDR1 reads MGHRA; CDR2 reads YSYEKL. The CDR3 covers 14 residues. With 8 bases removed from V and 6 bases from J, the gap between germline ends came to 20 bases. The CDR3 DNA is TGCGCCAGCGGCTCACCGGGACCCCTCGGCGAGCAGTACTTC. This translates into CASGSPGPLGEQYF.

This clonotype was detected only a few times. This chain connects TRBV4-3 to TRBJ2-5; D is perhaps TRBD1 (6 bases). The CDR3 spans 18 residues. Trimming removed 0 bases from V and 5 bases from J, with 22 bases in between. The germline V gene has CDR1 LGHNA and CDR2 YSLEER. The CDR3 DNA reads as TGCGCCAGCAGCCAAGATGCCAGGGGACAAAACCATCTCGAGACCCAGTACTTC. Protein: CASSQDARGQNHLETQYF.

This clonotype was counted ten times or more. The chain recombines TRBV11-1 with TRBJ1-1; D not certain. The CDR3 has 14 residues. Germline V gene sequence: CDR1 SGHAT, CDR2 FQDESV (reference sequence). Trimming stripped 0 bases from V and 2 bases from J, with 7 bases between. The CDR3 spells CASSLAGPNTEAFF. The CDR3 DNA reads TGTGCCAGCAGCTTAGCCGGACCTAACACTGAAGCTTTCTTT.

The chain links TRBV20-1 to TRBJ2-7, with 9 bases identical to TRBD1. The germline V gene has CDR1 DFQATT and CDR2 SNEGSKA (reference sequence). V shed 6 bases and J 5 bases; nucleotides not matched to a gene: 5. This CDR3 is 12 amino acids long. CDR3 region: CSARDRVNEQYF. In DNA, the CDR3 is TGCAGTGCCCGGGACAGGGTCAACGAGCAGTACTTC.

In its sample, this clonotype ranks as medium-sized. The chain couples TRBV6-1 to TRBJ1-1, with 8 bases aligning to TRBD1. Germline V lookup: CDR1 MNHNS, CDR2 SASEGT. J lost 10 bases, V lost 8 bases, and 15 bases had no gene match. This CDR3 is built from 14 residues. The CDR3 coding sequence is TGTGCCAGCCCGTTGGGGCAGGGGGCCCACGGAGCTTTCTTT. Its translation: CASPLGQGAHGAFF.

This clonotype is medium-sized in the sample. Germline and junction disagree at one end, which may indicate a read error. V and J are TRBV29-1 and TRBJ2-7; D could derive from TRBD1 or TRBD2 (5 bases each). The CDR3 loop spans 12 amino acids. Germline CDR1 reads SQVTM; CDR2 reads ANQGSEA. The CDR3: CSVQGANREQYF. CDR3 nucleotides: TGCAGCGTCCAGGGAGCCAATCGCGAGCAGTATTTC.

The rearrangement joins TRBV7-3 to TRBJ2-3; D unresolved. Germline V lookup: CDR1 SGHTA, CDR2 FQGTGA. The CDR3 extends over 15 amino acids. Trimming shortened V by 2 bases and J by 0 bases, and 9 bases separated the two germline ends. The CDR3, as DNA: TGTGCCAGCAGCTTAGTCCCCACTAGCACAGATACGCAGTATTTT. Its translation: CASSLVPTSTDTQYF.

At least ten counts were recorded for this clonotype. This chain links TRBV27 with TRBJ2-7, with 9 positions matching TRBD2. The germline CDR1 and CDR2 sequences are MNHEY and SMNVEV (reference sequence). The CDR3 loop spans 16 amino acids. The V and J ends lost 6 bases and 3 bases, in that order; junction bases with no gene match: 12. This CDR3 reads CASSALAAGGVYEQYF. The CDR3 DNA reads TGTGCCAGCAGCGCCCTGGCAGCGGGAGGCGTCTACGAGCAGTACTTC.